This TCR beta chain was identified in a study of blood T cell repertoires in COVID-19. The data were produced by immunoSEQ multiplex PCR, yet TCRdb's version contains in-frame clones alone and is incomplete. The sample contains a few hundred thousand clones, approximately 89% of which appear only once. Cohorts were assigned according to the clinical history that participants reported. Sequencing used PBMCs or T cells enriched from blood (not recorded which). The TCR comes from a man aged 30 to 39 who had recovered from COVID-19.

CDR3 nucleotide sequence: TGTGCCAGCAGCCAAGTCTCAGGGGCCCCTAATGAAAAACTGTTTTTT. Its translation: CASSQVSGAPNEKLFF. The chain links TRBV3-1 (or the pseudogene TRBV3-2) to TRBJ1-4, with a tentative D call TRBD1 (6 bases). The length of the CDR3 is 16 residues. CDR1 is LGHDT and CDR2 is YNNKEL in the germline V gene (reference sequence). Deletions cut 1 base from V and 3 bases from J, with 12 bases between.